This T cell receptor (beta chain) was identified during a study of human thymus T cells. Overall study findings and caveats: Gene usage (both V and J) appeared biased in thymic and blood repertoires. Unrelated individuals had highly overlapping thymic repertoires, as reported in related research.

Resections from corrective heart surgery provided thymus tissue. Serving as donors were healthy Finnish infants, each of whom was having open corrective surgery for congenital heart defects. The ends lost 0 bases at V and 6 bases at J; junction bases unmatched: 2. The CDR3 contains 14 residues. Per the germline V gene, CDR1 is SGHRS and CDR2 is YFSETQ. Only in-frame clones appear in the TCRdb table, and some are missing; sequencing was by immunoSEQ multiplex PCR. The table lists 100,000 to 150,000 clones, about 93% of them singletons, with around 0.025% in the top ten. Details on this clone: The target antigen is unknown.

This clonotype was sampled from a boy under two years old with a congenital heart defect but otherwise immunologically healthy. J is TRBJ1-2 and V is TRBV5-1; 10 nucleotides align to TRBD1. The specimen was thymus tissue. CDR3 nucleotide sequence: TGCGCCAGCAGCTTGGGGGACAGGGGACATGGCTACACCTTC. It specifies CASSLGDRGHGYTF.